This T cell receptor (beta chain) originates from a study of blood T cells in healthy people across ages. Notes on the study in general: A roughly linear age-dependent decrease characterized TCR beta diversity per million T cells.

The second PCR ran roughly 7 to 12 cycles with a sample-barcoded 5' primer and J-beta primers. TCRdb itself ran the 5' RACE reads through MiXCR, one entry per CDR3 protein. Of roughly 830,000 distinct CDR3 sequences listed, less than 80% are singletons. In this sample, this clonotype turned up a few times. Its antigen is unknown. The CDR3 spans 15 residues. Trimming took 2 bases from V and 1 from J, leaving 9 bases between them. Germline V lookup: CDR1 MNHNS, CDR2 SASEGT. What was sequenced was blood. This chain uses TRBV6-1 with TRBJ2-1; D unresolved. The sequence came from a man aged 25 to 40 in good health. CDR3 in amino acids: CASSEQDVSYNEQFF. The CDR3 nucleotides read TGTGCCAGCAGTGAACAGGATGTATCCTACAATGAGCAGTTCTTC.